Sequencing of this T cell receptor beta chain was carried out in a study of cytomegalovirus exposure and HLA in healthy donors. 13 Jbeta primers and 60 Vbeta primers were used for the PCR. Libraries were prepared by immunoSEQ multiplex PCR; TCRdb keeps only in-frame clonotypes and omits some of them. Seen here are 150,000 or so clones, 60% to 85% observed once, and the top ten hold around 13%. The germline CDR1 and CDR2 sequences are WNHNN and SYGVQD (reference sequence). The V end was cut by 4 bases, the J end by 0 bases, with 7 bases between. This CDR3 has 14 residues. This receptor was identified in a man between 35 and 55 years old in good health and CMV-seropositive. The rearrangement links TRBV10-1 to TRBJ2-1; possible D gene TRBD1, 5 bases. The sequenced sample was PBMCs. The CDR3 spells CASSGGSSYNEQFF. CDR3 in DNA: TGCGCCAGCAGTGGGGGCAGCTCCTACAATGAGCAGTTCTTC.